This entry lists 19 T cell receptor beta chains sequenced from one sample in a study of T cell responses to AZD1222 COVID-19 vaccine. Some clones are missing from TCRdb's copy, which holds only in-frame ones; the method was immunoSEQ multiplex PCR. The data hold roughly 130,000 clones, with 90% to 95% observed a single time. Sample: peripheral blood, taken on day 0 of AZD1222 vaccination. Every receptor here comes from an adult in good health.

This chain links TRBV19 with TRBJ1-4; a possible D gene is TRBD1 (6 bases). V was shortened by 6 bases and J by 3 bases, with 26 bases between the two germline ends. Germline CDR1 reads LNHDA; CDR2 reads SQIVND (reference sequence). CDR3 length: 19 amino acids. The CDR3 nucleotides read TGTGCCAGTAGCCTCAGGGGCCCTCTGTTCGAGTTAGCTAATGAAAAACTGTTTTTT. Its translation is CASSLRGPLFELANEKLFF.

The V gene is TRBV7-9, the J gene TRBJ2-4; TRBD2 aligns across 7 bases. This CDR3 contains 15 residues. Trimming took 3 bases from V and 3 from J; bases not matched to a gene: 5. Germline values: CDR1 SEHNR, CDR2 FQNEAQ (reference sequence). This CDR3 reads CASSLGAGNKNIQYF. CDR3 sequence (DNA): TGTGCCAGCAGCTTGGGAGCGGGGAACAAAAACATTCAGTACTTC.

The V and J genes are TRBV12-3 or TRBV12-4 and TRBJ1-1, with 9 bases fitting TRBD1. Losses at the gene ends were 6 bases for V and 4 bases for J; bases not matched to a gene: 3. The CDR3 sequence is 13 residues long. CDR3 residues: CASRQTGGTEAFF. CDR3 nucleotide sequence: TGTGCCAGCAGACAGACAGGGGGCACTGAAGCTTTCTTT.

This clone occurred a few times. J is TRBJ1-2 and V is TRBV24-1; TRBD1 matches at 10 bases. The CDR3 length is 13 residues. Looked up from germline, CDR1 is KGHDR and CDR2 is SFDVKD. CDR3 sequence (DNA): TGTGCGACCGGGACAGGGGTTTACTATGGCTACACCTTC. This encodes CATGTGVYYGYTF.

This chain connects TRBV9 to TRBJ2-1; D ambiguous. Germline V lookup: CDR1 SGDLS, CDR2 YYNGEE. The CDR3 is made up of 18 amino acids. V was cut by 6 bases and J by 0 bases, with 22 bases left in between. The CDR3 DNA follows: TGTGCCAGCATCGCCCCCCGCCCCCAGGCCCCCTCCTACAATGAGCAGTTCTTC. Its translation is CASIAPRPQAPSYNEQFF.

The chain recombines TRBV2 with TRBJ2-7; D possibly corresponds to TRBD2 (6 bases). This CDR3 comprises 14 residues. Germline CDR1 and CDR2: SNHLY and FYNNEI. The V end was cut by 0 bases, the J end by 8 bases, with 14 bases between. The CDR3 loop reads CASSEAGLAKQQYF. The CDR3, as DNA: TGTGCCAGCAGTGAAGCGGGACTGGCTAAACAGCAGTACTTC.

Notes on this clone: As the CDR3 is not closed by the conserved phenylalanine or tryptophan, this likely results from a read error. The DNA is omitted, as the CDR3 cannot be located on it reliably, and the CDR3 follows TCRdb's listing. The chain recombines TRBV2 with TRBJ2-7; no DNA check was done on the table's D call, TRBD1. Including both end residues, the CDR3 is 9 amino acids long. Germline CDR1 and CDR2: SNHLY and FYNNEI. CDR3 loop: CASSPGQMD.

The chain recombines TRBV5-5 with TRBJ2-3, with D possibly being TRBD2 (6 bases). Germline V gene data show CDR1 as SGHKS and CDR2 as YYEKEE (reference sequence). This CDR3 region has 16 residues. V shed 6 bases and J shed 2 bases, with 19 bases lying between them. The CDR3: CASTRVGLNPTDTQYF. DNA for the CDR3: TGTGCCAGCACCCGGGTGGGACTTAACCCCACAGATACGCAGTATTTT.

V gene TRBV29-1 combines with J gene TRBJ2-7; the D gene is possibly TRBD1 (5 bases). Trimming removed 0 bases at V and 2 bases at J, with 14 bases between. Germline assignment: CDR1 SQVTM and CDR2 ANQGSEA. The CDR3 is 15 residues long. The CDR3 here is CSVEESREGAYEQYF. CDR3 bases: TGCAGCGTTGAAGAGAGTAGGGAAGGGGCCTACGAGCAGTACTTC.

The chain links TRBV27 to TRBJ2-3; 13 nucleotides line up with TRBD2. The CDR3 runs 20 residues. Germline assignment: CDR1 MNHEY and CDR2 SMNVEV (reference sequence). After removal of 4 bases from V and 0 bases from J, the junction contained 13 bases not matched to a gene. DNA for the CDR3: TGTGCCAGCAGTTCCCCGTTAACTAGCGGGAGGGCCCCTAGCACAGATACGCAGTATTTT. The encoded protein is CASSSPLTSGRAPSTDTQYF.

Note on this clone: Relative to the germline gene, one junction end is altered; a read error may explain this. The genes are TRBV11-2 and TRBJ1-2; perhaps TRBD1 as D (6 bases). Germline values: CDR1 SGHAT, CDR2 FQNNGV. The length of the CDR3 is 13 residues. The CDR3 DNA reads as TGTGCCAGCAGCTTAGCTGGGGGCACAGGCCGGCGCTTC. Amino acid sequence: CASSLAGGTGRRF.

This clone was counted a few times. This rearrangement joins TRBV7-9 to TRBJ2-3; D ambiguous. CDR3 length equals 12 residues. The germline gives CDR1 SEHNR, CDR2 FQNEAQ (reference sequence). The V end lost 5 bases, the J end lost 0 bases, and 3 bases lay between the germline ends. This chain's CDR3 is CASSLSTDTQYF. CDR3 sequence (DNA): TGTGCCAGCAGCCTTAGCACAGATACGCAGTATTTT.

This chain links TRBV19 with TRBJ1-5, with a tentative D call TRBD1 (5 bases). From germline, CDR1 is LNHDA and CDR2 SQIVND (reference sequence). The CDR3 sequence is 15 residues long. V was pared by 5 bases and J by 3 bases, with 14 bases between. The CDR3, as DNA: TGTGCCAGTAGTTACAGGAGGGGTACCAATCAGCCCCAGCATTTT. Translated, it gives CASSYRRGTNQPQHF.

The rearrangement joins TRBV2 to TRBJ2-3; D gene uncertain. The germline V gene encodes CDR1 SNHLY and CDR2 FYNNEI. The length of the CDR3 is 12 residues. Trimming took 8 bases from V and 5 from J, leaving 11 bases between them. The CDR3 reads CASAPSGDTQYF. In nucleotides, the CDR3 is TGTGCCAGCGCTCCTTCGGGAGATACGCAGTATTTT.

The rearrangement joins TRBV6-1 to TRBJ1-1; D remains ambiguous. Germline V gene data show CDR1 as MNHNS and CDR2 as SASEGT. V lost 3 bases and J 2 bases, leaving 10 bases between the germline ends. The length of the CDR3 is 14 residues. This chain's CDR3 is CASSDRTVNTEAFF. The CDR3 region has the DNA TGTGCCAGCAGTGACCGGACGGTTAACACTGAAGCTTTCTTT.

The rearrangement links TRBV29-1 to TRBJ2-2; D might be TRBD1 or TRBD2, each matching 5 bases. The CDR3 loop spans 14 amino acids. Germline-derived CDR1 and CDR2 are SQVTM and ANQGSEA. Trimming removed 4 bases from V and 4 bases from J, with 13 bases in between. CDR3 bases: TGCAGCGTTGTTGTACGGGACGTCACCGGGGAGCTGTTTTTT. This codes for CSVVVRDVTGELFF.

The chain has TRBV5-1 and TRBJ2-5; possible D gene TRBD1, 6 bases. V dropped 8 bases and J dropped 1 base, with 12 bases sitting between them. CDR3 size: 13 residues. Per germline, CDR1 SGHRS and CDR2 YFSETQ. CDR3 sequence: CASSQGPQETQYF. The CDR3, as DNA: TGCGCCAGTAGTCAGGGGCCCCAAGAGACCCAGTACTTC. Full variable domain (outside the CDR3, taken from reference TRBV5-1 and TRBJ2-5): KAGVTQTPRYLIKTRGQQVTLSCSPISGHRSVSWYQQTPGQGLQFLFEYFSETQRNKGNFPGRFSGRQFSNSRSEMNVSTLELGDSALYLCASSQGPQETQYFGPGTRLLVL.

Here the CDR3 DNA reads TGTGCCAGCAGCTGGGACGGGGCGAGCACAGATACGCAGTATTTT. Translation gives CASSWDGASTDTQYF. The V gene is TRBV7-9, the J gene TRBJ2-3; D could derive from TRBD1 or TRBD2 (5 bases each). With 4 bases removed from V and 0 bases from J, the gap between germline ends came to 11 bases. Germline values: CDR1 SEHNR, CDR2 FQNEAQ (reference sequence). This CDR3 has 15 amino acids.

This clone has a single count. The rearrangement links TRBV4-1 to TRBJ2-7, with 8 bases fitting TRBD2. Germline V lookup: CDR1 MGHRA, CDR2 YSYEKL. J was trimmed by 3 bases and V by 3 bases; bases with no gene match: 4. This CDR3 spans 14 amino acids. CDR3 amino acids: CASSHSGIGYEQYF. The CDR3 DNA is TGCGCCAGCAGCCATAGCGGGATAGGCTACGAGCAGTACTTC.